A single sample is the source of the 25 T cell receptor beta chains below, sequenced in a study of blood T cell repertoires in COVID-19. Method: immunoSEQ multiplex PCR; TCRdb's copy keeps in-frame clones and lacks some. The sample carries about 280,000 clones, roughly 80% recorded once. Sequencing was done on a sample of PBMCs or T cells enriched from blood (not recorded which). The receptors stem from a middle-aged man who had been exposed to COVID-19.

The chain is built from TRBV3-1 (or the pseudogene TRBV3-2) and TRBJ1-5; 7 bases align to TRBD1. The CDR3 has 13 residues. The junction had 7 bases not matched to a gene; V was cut back by 5 bases and J by 9 bases. Per the germline V gene, CDR1 is LGHDT and CDR2 is YNNKEL (reference sequence). The CDR3 region has the DNA TGTGCCAGCAGCAGAGACAGGGCCCGGCCCCAGCATTTT. This codes for CASSRDRARPQHF.

This chain joins TRBV18 and TRBJ1-1; 8 bases align to TRBD1. Germline lookup yields CDR1 KGHSH and CDR2 LQKENI. V lost 1 base and J lost 3; bases outside the gene matches: 1. The CDR3 loop spans 14 amino acids. The CDR3 is CASSPQDRDTEAFF. CDR3 sequence (DNA): TGTGCCAGCTCACCACAGGACAGGGACACTGAAGCTTTCTTT.

As concerns this clone: This CDR3 is also generated by other DNA sequences in the sample. This chain joins TRBV11-3 and TRBJ2-3; no reliable D call. The CDR3 covers 13 residues. V was trimmed by 3 bases and J by 1 base, leaving 5 bases between them. Germline values: CDR1 SGHNT, CDR2 YENEEA. CDR3 DNA: TGTGCCAGCAGCTTCCCCGGCACAGATACGCAGTATTTT. It yields the protein CASSFPGTDTQYF.

A single count supports this clone. The chain uses TRBV27 and TRBJ2-3; 9 bases map to TRBD1. This CDR3 has 16 residues. CDR1 MNHEY and CDR2 SMNVEV come from the germline V gene (reference sequence). V was clipped by 5 bases and J by 2 bases; unmatched bases: 8. CDR3 sequence reads: CASSRGTGWVTDTQYF. CDR3 sequence (DNA): TGTGCCAGCAGTCGAGGGACAGGGTGGGTCACAGATACGCAGTATTTT.

The V and J genes are TRBV5-1 and TRBJ1-1; weak D call: TRBD1 (6 bases). The CDR3 runs to 14 residues. V lost 4 bases and J lost 4, with 14 bases in between. Looked up from germline, CDR1 is SGHRS and CDR2 is YFSETQ. The CDR3 spells CASSAQGSFTEAFF. The CDR3 DNA sequence: TGCGCCAGCAGCGCACAGGGTAGCTTCACTGAAGCTTTCTTT.

The chain couples TRBV28 to TRBJ1-5, with unresolved D. Germline values: CDR1 MDHEN, CDR2 SYDVKM. V was shortened by 3 bases and J by 5 bases, with 8 bases between the two germline ends. The CDR3 is 13 amino acids. The CDR3 region has the DNA TGTGCCAGCAGTTTGGACTCTTATCAGCCCCAGCATTTT. This sequence encodes CASSLDSYQPQHF.

This chain uses TRBV7-6 with TRBJ2-3; possibly TRBD2 for D (5 bases). CDR3 length equals 16 residues. Germline V lookup: CDR1 SGHVS, CDR2 FNYEAQ. Between the trimmed V and J ends, which lost 6 bases and 2 bases, there was a span of 18 bases. The CDR3 sequence is CASSYGGRRYTDTQYF. For the CDR3, the DNA is TGTGCCAGCAGTTATGGAGGACGGCGGTACACAGATACGCAGTATTTT.

The chain recombines TRBV9 with TRBJ2-7, with 7 bases that match TRBD1. CDR3 size: 14 residues. J was trimmed by 5 bases and V by 1 base; bases with no gene match: 6. Per germline, CDR1 SGDLS and CDR2 YYNGEE. In DNA, the CDR3 is TGTGCCAGCAGCGTAAGCACCGGGACAGACGAGCAGTACTTC. It translates to CASSVSTGTDEQYF.

V gene TRBV28 combines with J gene TRBJ2-5; TRBD2 matches at 10 bases. In germline, CDR1 is MDHEN, CDR2 SYDVKM. The CDR3 extends over 18 amino acids. The trim removed 1 base at V and 2 bases at J, leaving 10 bases unmatched. In DNA, the CDR3 is TGTGCCAGCAGTTTATACTCGAGAAGGACTAGCGGACAAGAGACCCAGTACTTC. Its translation: CASSLYSRRTSGQETQYF.

The rearrangement links TRBV2 to TRBJ2-7; D is perhaps TRBD2 (6 bases). This CDR3 comprises 14 residues. CDR1 and CDR2 (germline): SNHLY, FYNNEI. The V end was cut by 6 bases, the J end by 0 bases, with 12 bases between. CDR3 sequence reads: CASSRDSASYEQYF. CDR3 DNA: TGTGCCAGCAGCCGGGACTCGGCCTCCTACGAGCAGTACTTC. The full variable domain, completed using reference TRBV2 and TRBJ2-7, is EPEVTQTPSHQVTQMGQEVILRCVPISNHLYFYWYRQILGQKVEFLVSFYNNEISEKSEIFDDQFSVERPDGSNFTLKIRSTKLEDSAMYFCASSRDSASYEQYFGPGTRLTVT.

This chain joins TRBV18 and TRBJ2-7; D is undetermined. This CDR3 is 18 amino acids long. The germline gives CDR1 KGHSH, CDR2 LQKENI. Deletions cut 5 bases from V and 3 bases from J, with 26 bases between. The CDR3 sequence is CASSSQAPSQTRYYEQYF. Here the CDR3 DNA reads TGTGCCAGCTCATCCCAGGCCCCCTCACAGACCCGGTACTACGAGCAGTACTTC.

V gene TRBV19 combines with J gene TRBJ1-2; 10 nucleotides agree with TRBD1. Germline CDR1 LNHDA, CDR2 SQIVND (reference sequence). The junction had 8 bases not matched to a gene; V was cut back by 6 bases and J by 1 base. CDR3 length: 16 residues. The CDR3 DNA is TGTGCCAGTAGGACAGCCGGGACAGGGGTTAACTATGGCTACACCTTC. Protein: CASRTAGTGVNYGYTF. Drawing the rest from reference TRBV19 and TRBJ1-2, the complete variable domain is DGGITQSPKYLFRKEGQNVTLSCEQNLNHDAMYWYRQDPGQGLRLIYYSQIVNDFQKGDIAEGYSVSREKKESFPLTVTSAQKNPTAFYLCASRTAGTGVNYGYTFGSGTRLTVV.

V and J are TRBV5-1 and TRBJ1-1; D is ambiguous. CDR3 length: 17 amino acids. CDR1 is SGHRS and CDR2 is YFSETQ in the germline V gene. V lost 4 bases and J 3 bases, leaving 22 bases between the germline ends. CDR3: CASSPDTLRGGDTEAFF. CDR3 coding DNA: TGCGCCAGCAGCCCCGATACGCTCCGGGGTGGGGACACTGAAGCTTTCTTT.

This clone has only a few counts. The V call is TRBV19, the J call TRBJ2-3; 12 bases are shared with TRBD1. Germline trimming cut 3 bases from V and 2 bases from J; bases unmatched to any gene: 0. The CDR3 spans 15 residues. Germline V gives CDR1 LNHDA, CDR2 SQIVND (reference sequence). CDR3 nucleotides: TGTGCCAGTAGTATGGGACAGGGGGCCACAGATACGCAGTATTTT. It translates to CASSMGQGATDTQYF.

V usage is TRBV9 and J usage is TRBJ2-1; the D gene is possibly TRBD1 (6 bases). The CDR3 sequence is 16 residues long. Germline CDR1 SGDLS, CDR2 YYNGEE. The ends were cut back, 0 bases at V and 4 bases at J, with 14 bases in the middle. The CDR3 DNA is TGTGCCAGCAGCGTAGTTGGGGGCTTACAATACAATGAGCAGTTCTTC. Translating gives CASSVVGGLQYNEQFF.

This chain joins TRBV6-1 and TRBJ2-6; D not resolved. The CDR3 covers 15 residues. The V end lost 0 bases, the J end lost 2 bases, and 5 bases lay between the germline ends. Germline V gives CDR1 MNHNS, CDR2 SASEGT. This CDR3 reads CASSEASAGANVLTF. The DNA for the CDR3 is TGTGCCAGCAGTGAAGCCTCCGCTGGGGCCAACGTCCTGACTTTC.

CDR3 amino acids: CASSEVGRMRTQYF. CDR3 DNA sequence: TGTGCCAGCAGTGAAGTTGGGAGAATGAGGACCCAGTACTTC. The V and J genes are TRBV6-1 and TRBJ2-5; possible D gene TRBD2, 5 bases. Germline V lookup: CDR1 MNHNS, CDR2 SASEGT. There are 14 residues in the CDR3. V was cut by 1 base and J by 7 bases, with 13 bases left in between.

This rearrangement joins TRBV5-1 to TRBJ1-1; TRBD1 matches at 9 bases. The ends lost 6 bases at V and 0 bases at J; junction bases unmatched: 6. The CDR3 spans 15 residues. Germline lookup yields CDR1 SGHRS and CDR2 YFSETQ. The CDR3 nucleotides are TGCGCCAGCAACCCGGGACAGGGAATGAACACTGAAGCTTTCTTT. This codes for CASNPGQGMNTEAFF. Variable domain in full (rest from reference TRBV5-1 and TRBJ1-1): KAGVTQTPRYLIKTRGQQVTLSCSPISGHRSVSWYQQTPGQGLQFLFEYFSETQRNKGNFPGRFSGRQFSNSRSEMNVSTLELGDSALYLCASNPGQGMNTEAFFGQGTRLTVV.

The chain recombines TRBV7-3 with TRBJ2-7; 7 bases are a match to TRBD2. This CDR3 comprises 16 residues. The V gene's germline CDR1 is SGHTA and CDR2 FQGTGA. V gave up 2 bases and J gave up 0 bases; unmatched junction bases: 7. The DNA for the CDR3 is TGTGCCAGCAGCTTATCGGCGGGAGCGAGCTCCTACGAGCAGTACTTC. It yields the protein CASSLSAGASSYEQYF.

The V and J genes are TRBV3-1 (or the pseudogene TRBV3-2) and TRBJ1-4; D uncertain. The CDR3 extends over 16 amino acids. The germline gives CDR1 LGHDT, CDR2 YNNKEL (reference sequence). Trimming removed 0 bases at V and 6 bases at J, with 14 bases between. In nucleotides, the CDR3 is TGTGCCAGCAGCCAAGATCTGGCGGGGTGGGATGAAAAACTGTTTTTT. Its protein is CASSQDLAGWDEKLFF.

This chain connects TRBV6-5 to TRBJ2-7, with D possibly TRBD2 on 6 matching bases. The germline CDR1 and CDR2 sequences are MNHEY and SVGAGI. This CDR3 spans 13 amino acids. Trimming pared 4 bases from V and 6 bases from J, leaving 13 bases between. CDR3 amino acids: CASSLGGTGEQYF. The CDR3 nucleotides read TGTGCCAGCAGTTTGGGCGGGACGGGCGAGCAGTACTTC.

The chain recombines TRBV14 with TRBJ1-1; maybe TRBD1 (6 bases). The length of the CDR3 is 15 residues. The germline V gene has CDR1 SGHDN and CDR2 FVKESK. V was pared by 3 bases and J by 10 bases, with 21 bases between. CDR3 DNA: TGTGCCAGCAGCCACCCTAACCAGGGGATGTTAGGAGCTTTCTTT. Amino acids: CASSHPNQGMLGAFF.

V is TRBV18 and J is TRBJ2-6; the D is unclear. The CDR3 has 17 residues. CDR1 KGHSH and CDR2 LQKENI come from the germline V gene. Trimming took off 3 bases at V and 0 bases at J, with 12 bases between the two ends. CDR3: CASSPSRLNSGANVLTF. CDR3 nucleotides: TGTGCCAGCTCACCTTCGCGCCTGAACTCTGGGGCCAACGTCCTGACTTTC.

This chain's CDR3 is CASSPYPREFISGANVLTF. DNA for the CDR3: TGTGCCAGCAGCCCCTACCCCCGGGAGTTCATCTCTGGGGCCAACGTCCTGACTTTC. This rearrangement joins TRBV11-2 to TRBJ2-6, with D perhaps TRBD2 (6 bases). This CDR3 has 19 residues. V lost 5 bases to trimming and J lost 0 bases, with 20 bases between them. Germline lookup yields CDR1 SGHAT and CDR2 FQNNGV.

CDR3 sequence: CASSLAGLANEQFF. The CDR3 DNA reads as TGTGCCAGCAGCTTAGCGGGACTAGCGAATGAGCAGTTCTTC. The J gene is TRBJ2-1, the V gene TRBV7-2; 10 bases align to TRBD2. The CDR3 runs to 14 residues. Germline loops: CDR1 SGHTA, CDR2 FQGNSA. J was trimmed by 7 bases and V by 0 bases; bases with no gene match: 0.